This T cell receptor beta chain was recovered during a study of control samples from healthy donors and cancer patients. The CDR3 runs 14 residues. Looked up from germline, CDR1 is MDHEN and CDR2 is SYDVKM. Trimming took 5 bases from V and 6 from J; bases not matched to a gene: 5. The method was immunoSEQ multiplex PCR; TCRdb's version includes in-frame clones alone and lacks a portion of them. In the table there are approximately 110,000 clones, around 89% of which are singletons. The chain couples TRBV28 to TRBJ2-1; 9 bases match TRBD2. Sequencing input: blood. This receptor was taken from a woman aged 45 to 65 in good health. In DNA form, the CDR3 reads TGTGCCAGCAGTATAGCGGGAGAGCTCAATGAGCAGTTCTTC. Translated, it gives CASSIAGELNEQFF.